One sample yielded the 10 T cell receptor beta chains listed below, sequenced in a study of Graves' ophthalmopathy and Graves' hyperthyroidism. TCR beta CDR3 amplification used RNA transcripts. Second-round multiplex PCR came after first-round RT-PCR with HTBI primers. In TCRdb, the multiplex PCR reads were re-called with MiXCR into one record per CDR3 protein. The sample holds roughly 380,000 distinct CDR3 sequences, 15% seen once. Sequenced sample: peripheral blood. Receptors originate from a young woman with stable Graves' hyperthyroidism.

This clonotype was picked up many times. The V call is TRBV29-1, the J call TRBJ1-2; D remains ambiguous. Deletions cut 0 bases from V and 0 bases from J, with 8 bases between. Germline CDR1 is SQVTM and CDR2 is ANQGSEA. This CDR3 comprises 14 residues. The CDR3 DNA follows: TGCAGCGTTGAAGATCAGAGAGCTAACTATGGCTACACCTTC. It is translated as CSVEDQRANYGYTF. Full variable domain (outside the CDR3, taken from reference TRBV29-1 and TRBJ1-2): SAVISQKPSRDICQRGTSLTIQCQVDSQVTMMFWYRQQPGQSLTLIATANQGSEATYESGFVIDKFPISRPNLTFSTLTVSNMSPEDSSIYLCSVEDQRANYGYTFGSGTRLTVV.

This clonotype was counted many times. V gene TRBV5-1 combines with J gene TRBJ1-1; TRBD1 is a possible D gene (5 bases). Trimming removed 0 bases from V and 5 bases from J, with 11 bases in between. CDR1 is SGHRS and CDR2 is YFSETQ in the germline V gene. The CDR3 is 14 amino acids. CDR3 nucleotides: TGCGCCAGCAGCTTGGAAGCAGGGAGGACTGAAGCTTTCTTT. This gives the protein CASSLEAGRTEAFF.

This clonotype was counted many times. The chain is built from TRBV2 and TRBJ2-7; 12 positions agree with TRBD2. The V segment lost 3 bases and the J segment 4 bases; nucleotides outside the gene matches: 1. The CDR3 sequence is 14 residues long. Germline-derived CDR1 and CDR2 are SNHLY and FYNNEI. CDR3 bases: TGTGCCAGCAGTGACCTAGCGGGGGGGTACGAGCAGTACTTC. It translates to CASSDLAGGYEQYF.

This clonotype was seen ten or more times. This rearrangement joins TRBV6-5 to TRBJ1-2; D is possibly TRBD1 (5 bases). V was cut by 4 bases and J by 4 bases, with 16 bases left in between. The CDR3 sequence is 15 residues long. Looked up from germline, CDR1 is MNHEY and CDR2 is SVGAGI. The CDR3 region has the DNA TGTGCCAGCAGTTCGCTTGTGCAGGGCTTCTATGGCTACACCTTC. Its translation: CASSSLVQGFYGYTF.

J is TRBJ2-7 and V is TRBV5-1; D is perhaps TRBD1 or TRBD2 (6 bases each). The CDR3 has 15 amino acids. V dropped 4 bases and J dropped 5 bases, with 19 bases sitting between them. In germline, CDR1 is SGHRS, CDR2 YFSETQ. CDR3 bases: TGCGCCAGCAGCCCTAGAGGGGGGAATATCCACGAGCAGTACTTC. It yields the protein CASSPRGGNIHEQYF. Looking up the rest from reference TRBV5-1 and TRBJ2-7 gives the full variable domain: KAGVTQTPRYLIKTRGQQVTLSCSPISGHRSVSWYQQTPGQGLQFLFEYFSETQRNKGNFPGRFSGRQFSNSRSEMNVSTLELGDSALYLCASSPRGGNIHEQYFGPGTRLTVT.

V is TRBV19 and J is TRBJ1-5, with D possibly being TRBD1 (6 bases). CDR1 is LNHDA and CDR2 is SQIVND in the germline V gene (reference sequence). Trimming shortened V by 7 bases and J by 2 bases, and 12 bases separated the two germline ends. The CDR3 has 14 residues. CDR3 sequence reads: CASNGGVGNQPQHF. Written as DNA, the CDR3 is TGTGCCAGTAACGGGGGCGTAGGCAATCAGCCCCAGCATTTT. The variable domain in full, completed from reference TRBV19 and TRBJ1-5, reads DGGITQSPKYLFRKEGQNVTLSCEQNLNHDAMYWYRQDPGQGLRLIYYSQIVNDFQKGDIAEGYSVSREKKESFPLTVTSAQKNPTAFYLCASNGGVGNQPQHFGDGTRLSIL.

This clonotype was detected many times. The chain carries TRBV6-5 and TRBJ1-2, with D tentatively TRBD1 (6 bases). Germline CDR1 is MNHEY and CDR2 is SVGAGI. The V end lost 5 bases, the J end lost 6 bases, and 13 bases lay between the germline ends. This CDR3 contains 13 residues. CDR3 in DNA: TGTGCCAGCAGTCTAGGGGGTTTGGATGGCTACACCTTC. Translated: CASSLGGLDGYTF.

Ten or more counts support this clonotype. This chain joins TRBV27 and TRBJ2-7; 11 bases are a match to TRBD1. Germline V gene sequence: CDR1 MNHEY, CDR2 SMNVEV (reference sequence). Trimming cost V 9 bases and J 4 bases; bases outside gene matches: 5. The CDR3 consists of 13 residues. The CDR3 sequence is CASPGQGVYEQYF. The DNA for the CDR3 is TGTGCCAGTCCGGGACAGGGGGTTTACGAGCAGTACTTC.

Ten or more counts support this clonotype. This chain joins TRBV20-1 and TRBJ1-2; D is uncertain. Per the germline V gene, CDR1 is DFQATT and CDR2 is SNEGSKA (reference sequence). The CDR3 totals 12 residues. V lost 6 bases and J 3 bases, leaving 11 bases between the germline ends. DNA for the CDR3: TGCAGTGCAGAGCCCTGGTACTATGGCTACACCTTC. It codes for CSAEPWYYGYTF.

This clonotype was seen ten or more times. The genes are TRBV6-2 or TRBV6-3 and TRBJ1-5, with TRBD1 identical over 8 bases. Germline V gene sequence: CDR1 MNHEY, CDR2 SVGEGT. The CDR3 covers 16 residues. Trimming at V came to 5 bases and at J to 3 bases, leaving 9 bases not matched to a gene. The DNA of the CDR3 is TGTGCCAGCAGTACTCAGGGGGCGGTAGACAATCAGCCCCAGCATTTT. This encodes CASSTQGAVDNQPQHF.